This T cell receptor beta chain is drawn from a study of blood T cell repertoires in COVID-19. Background on the study: The United States, Italy and Spain provided the acute and convalescent COVID-19 samples. T cells, B-cell-depleted T cells, or PBMCs provided the cDNA or gDNA that served as material.

Germline V gene lookup returns CDR1 SGDLS and CDR2 YYNGEE. The CDR3 has 13 amino acids. Trimming cost V 2 bases and J 5 bases; bases outside gene matches: 3. The authors' processing: Amplification with reference gene primers provided the estimates of nucleated cell counts. Produced via immunoSEQ multiplex PCR; TCRdb's table is partial and in-frame only. Clonal size and the V and J genes are those of that table, whereas D and trimming came from the DNA. The table lists under 200,000 clones, about 88% of them singletons. The sequence was collected from a woman of 80 years or more with acute or convalescent COVID-19. What was sequenced was peripheral blood. The gene calls are TRBV9 and TRBJ2-5; 7 positions match TRBD2. In DNA form, the CDR3 reads TGTGCCAGCAGCGTCCGGGGGGATGAGACCCAGTACTTC. It specifies CASSVRGDETQYF. Full variable domain (rest looked up from reference TRBV9 and TRBJ2-5): DSGVTQTPKHLITATGQRVTLRCSPRSGDLSVYWYQQSLDQGLQFLIQYYNGEERAKGNILERFSAQQFPDLHSELNLSSLELGDSALYFCASSVRGDETQYFGPGTRLLVL.